Here is one TCR beta chain with its context. The antigen remains unidentified. This sample stems from a study of T cell responses to AZD1222 COVID-19 vaccine. Study conclusions and caveats: Mostly white British, mostly female donors; authors suggested clonal diversity may be underestimated.

Sequencing used immunoSEQ multiplex PCR; TCRdb keeps in-frame clones, though not all of them. The data hold 150,000 to 200,000 clones, with more than 80% observed a single time. Germline CDR1 and CDR2: MNHNY and SVGAGI (reference sequence). The CDR3 runs to 14 residues. The J segment lost 8 bases and the V segment lost 2 bases, leaving 4 bases of the junction unmatched. The V and J genes are TRBV6-6 and TRBJ1-2; 11 bases are shared with TRBD1. The material was peripheral blood, obtained on day 0 of AZD1222 vaccination. The TCR originated in an adult in good health. CDR3 loop: CASSYGTGGLGYTF. CDR3 nucleotide sequence: TGTGCCAGCAGTTACGGGACAGGGGGATTGGGCTACACCTTC.